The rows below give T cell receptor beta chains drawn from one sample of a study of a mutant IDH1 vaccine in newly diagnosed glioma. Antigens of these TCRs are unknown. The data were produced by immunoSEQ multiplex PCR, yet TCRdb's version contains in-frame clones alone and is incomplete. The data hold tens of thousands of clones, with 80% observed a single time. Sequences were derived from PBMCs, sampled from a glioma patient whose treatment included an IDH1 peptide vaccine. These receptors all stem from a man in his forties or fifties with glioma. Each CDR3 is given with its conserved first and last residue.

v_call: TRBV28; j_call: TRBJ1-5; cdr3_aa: CASSKTGESNQPQHF
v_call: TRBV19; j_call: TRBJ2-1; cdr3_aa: CASSLPGSNEQFF
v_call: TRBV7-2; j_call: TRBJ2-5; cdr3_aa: CASSPGQRGETQYF
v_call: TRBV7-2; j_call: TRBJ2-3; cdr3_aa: CASSIRTGFLDTQYF
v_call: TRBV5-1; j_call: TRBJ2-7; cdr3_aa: CASSPGLAGAYEQYF
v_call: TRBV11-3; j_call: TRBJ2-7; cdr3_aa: CASSPRTSGVAEQYF
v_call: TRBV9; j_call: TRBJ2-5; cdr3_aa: CASSEDSQMGETQYF
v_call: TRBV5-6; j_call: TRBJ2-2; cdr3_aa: CASRSSGGKNTGELFF
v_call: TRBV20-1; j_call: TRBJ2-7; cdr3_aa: CSVQLSYEQYF
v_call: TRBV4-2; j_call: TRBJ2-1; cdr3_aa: CASSQVVGQGPYNEQFF
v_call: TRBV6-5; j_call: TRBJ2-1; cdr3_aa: CASTLSTGRYNEQFF
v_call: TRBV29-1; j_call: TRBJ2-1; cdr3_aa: CSVDLAESNEQFF
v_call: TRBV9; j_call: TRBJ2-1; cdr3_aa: CASSVLPDYNEQFF
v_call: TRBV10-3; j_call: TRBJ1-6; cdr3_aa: CAISADGSPLHF
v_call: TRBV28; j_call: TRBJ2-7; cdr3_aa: CATEREYF
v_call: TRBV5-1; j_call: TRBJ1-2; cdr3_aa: CASSSGGTSSYGYTF
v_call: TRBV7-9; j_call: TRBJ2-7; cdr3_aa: CASSRTGAYEQYF
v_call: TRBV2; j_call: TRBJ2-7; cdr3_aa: CASSGPGASYEQYF
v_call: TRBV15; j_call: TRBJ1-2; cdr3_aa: CATSRQGPDYGYTF
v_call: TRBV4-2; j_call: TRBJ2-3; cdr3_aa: CASSHGGSADTQYF
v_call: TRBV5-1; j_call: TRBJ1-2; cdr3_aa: CASKPDLNYGYTF
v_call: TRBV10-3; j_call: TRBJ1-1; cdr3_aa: CAIRGGLTEEAFF
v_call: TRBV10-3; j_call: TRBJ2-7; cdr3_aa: CAIRPTSKDEQYF
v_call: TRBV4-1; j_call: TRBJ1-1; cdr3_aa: CASSQEGRGGNTEAFF
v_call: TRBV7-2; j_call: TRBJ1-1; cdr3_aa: CASSLQGAGSEEAFF
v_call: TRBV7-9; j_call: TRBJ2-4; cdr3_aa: CASSPADRGENIQYF
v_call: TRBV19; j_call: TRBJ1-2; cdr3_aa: CASSIQTAVYGYTF
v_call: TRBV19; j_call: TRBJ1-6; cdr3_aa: CASMKTGYNSPLHF
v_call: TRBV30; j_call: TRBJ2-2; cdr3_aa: CAWNQGAHGELFF
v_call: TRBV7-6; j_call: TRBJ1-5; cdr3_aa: CASSLAANQPQHF
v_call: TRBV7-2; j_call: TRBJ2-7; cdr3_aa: CASSSADRGSYEQYF
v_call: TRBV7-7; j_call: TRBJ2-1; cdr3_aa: CASSLGVGRDEQFF
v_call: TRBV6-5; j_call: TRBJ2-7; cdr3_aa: CASSPVAGGPGEQYF
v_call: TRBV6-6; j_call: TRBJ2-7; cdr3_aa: CASRARRGPYEQYF
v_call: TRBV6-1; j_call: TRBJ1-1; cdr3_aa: CASSAPTGNTEAFF
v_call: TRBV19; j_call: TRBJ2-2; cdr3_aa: CASGTAPNTGELFF
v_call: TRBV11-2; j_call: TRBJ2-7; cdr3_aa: CASSGVGEIGLVLYEQYF
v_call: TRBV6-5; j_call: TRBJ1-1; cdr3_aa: CAIRDTENTEAFF
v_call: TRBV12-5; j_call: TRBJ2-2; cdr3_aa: CASGKGTLKISGELFF
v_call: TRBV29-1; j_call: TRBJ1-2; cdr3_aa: CSVSTGPGIYGYTF
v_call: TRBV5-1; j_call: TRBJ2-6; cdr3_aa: CASSLGGGSGANVLTF
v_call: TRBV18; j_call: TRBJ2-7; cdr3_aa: CASSPPEPLGHEQYF
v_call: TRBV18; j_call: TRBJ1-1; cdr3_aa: CASSRGQNTEAFF
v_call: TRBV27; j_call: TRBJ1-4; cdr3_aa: CASRPLTGSEKLFF
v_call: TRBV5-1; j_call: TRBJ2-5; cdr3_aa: CASSLTLARRNQETQYF